The clone carrying this TCR beta chain came up a few times. V lost 5 bases, J lost 8 bases, and 16 bases lay in between. Germline V gene data show CDR1 as LGHNA and CDR2 as YSLEER. The length of the CDR3 is 15 residues. This sample stems from a study of blood T cells in healthy people across ages. Total RNA extracted from each sample amounted to at least 6 micrograms. The second PCR ran roughly 7 to 11 cycles with a sample-barcoded 5' primer and J-beta primers. TCRdb re-analysed the 5' RACE reads in MiXCR, keeping a single row per CDR3 protein. In the table there are about 1.5 million distinct CDR3 sequences, roughly two fifths of which are singletons.

This clonotype was sampled from a woman aged 18-29 years in good health. Sequenced: blood. The V and J genes are TRBV4-3 and TRBJ1-6, with D perhaps TRBD1 (6 bases). For the CDR3, the DNA is TGCGCCAGCAGCTATAACCAGGGGATCGATTCACCCCTCCACTTT. Translation: CASSYNQGIDSPLHF.